The subject of this entry is one T cell receptor beta chain. This sample stems from a study of shared clonotypes between healthy human individuals. CD8 cells regarded as naive lacked CD45RO, were positively chosen for CCR7, and omitted terminally differentiated effector memory CD45RA+ cells. V lost 5 bases and J 2 bases, leaving 15 bases between the germline ends. This CDR3 comprises 15 residues. Germline V gene sequence: CDR1 MNHEY, CDR2 SMNVEV (reference sequence). Profiling relied on immunoSEQ multiplex PCR, and the TCRdb table lists in-frame clones only, not all of them. The sample lists some 2 million clones, about 94% occurring once.

Source material: naive CD8+ T cells sorted from blood. The chain joins TRBV27 to TRBJ1-1; maybe TRBD1 (6 bases). The receptor was derived from a man aged 18 to 30 in good health. The CDR3: CASSPGALYNTEAFF. CDR3 coding DNA: TGTGCCAGCAGTCCAGGGGCCTTATACAACACTGAAGCTTTCTTT.